This TCR beta chain was sequenced during a study of CXCR3-negative and CXCR3-positive naive CD8 T cells. Whole-study context: The libraries together contributed some 140 million TRB reads, each supplying about 1.5 +/- 0.3 million.

In preparing the TRB cDNA libraries, 5' RACE with UMI labels was used. TCRdb re-called the 5' RACE reads and gives one entry per CDR3 protein, without DNA. The table lists 150,000 to 180,000 distinct CDR3 sequences, with 0.49% in the top ten. Sorting was done in triplicate for each CD8+ T cell subset (around 300,000 cells each). Among CD8+ T cells, naive ones were CD45RO-CCR7+CD27+CD95-. The CDR3 is 11 residues long. CDR1 and CDR2 from the germline V gene are SQVTM and ANQGSEA. Regarding this clonotype: What it binds is unknown.

General observations from the study: CXCR3-positive naive cells had TRB CDR3s that were more hydrophobic than CXCR3-negative naive cells had.

J is TRBJ2-1 and V is TRBV29-1. The source of this sequence is a human donor in good health. Some clones in this sample may be carry-over from other donors' samples. Sequenced: naive CXCR3+ CD8+ T cells from blood. Subset: CD45RO-CCR7+CD27+CD95- naive CD8+ T cells expressing CXCR3 (TNR3+). CDR3 region: CSVVYLNEQFF.